The 25 T cell receptor beta chains below were found in one sample sequenced in a study of ipilimumab plus nivolumab after autologous stem cell transplantation. TCRdb keeps only in-frame clones here, not all; method: immunoSEQ multiplex PCR. The sample includes 9,000 to 15,000 clones, roughly two thirds of them seen just once. The sample in question was PBMCs, obtained in a trial of ipilimumab plus nivolumab as post-transplant consolidation. The receptors were gathered from a male donor with diffuse large B-cell lymphoma.

As to this clone: The same CDR3 is also encoded by other DNA sequences in this sample. The chain has TRBV11-2 and TRBJ1-1; possible D gene TRBD1, 6 bases. This CDR3 region has 14 residues. V dropped 1 base and J dropped 1 base, with 7 bases sitting between them. CDR1 SGHAT and CDR2 FQNNGV come from the germline V gene. The DNA for the CDR3 is TGTGCCAGCAGCTTAGTAGGGGGGAACACTGAAGCTTTCTTT. Its translation: CASSLVGGNTEAFF.

This chain joins TRBV6-4 and TRBJ1-1; TRBD1 matches 7 bases. Germline-derived CDR1 and CDR2 are MRHNA and SNTAGT. The CDR3 sequence is 16 residues long. Losses at the gene ends were 5 bases for V and 1 base for J; bases not matched to a gene: 10. This chain's CDR3 is CASSYQTGRKNTEAFF. CDR3 in DNA: TGTGCCAGCAGTTACCAGACAGGGAGGAAGAACACTGAAGCTTTCTTT.

The chain has TRBV6-1 and TRBJ2-7, with TRBD2 matching 14 bases. The CDR3 has 15 amino acids. With V trimmed by 6 bases and J by 2 bases, 3 bases remained unmatched. Germline V lookup: CDR1 MNHNS, CDR2 SASEGT. The DNA for the CDR3 is TGTGCCAGCAGCGTGACTAGCGGGAGGGCCTACGAGCAGTACTTC. Protein sequence: CASSVTSGRAYEQYF.

The V gene is TRBV27, the J gene TRBJ2-3, with D possibly matching TRBD2 (5 bases). Trimming left V 6 bases short and J 0 bases short, with 13 bases between. CDR3 size: 15 residues. CDR1 is MNHEY, CDR2 SMNVEV, per germline (reference sequence). The CDR3, as DNA: TGTGCCAGCAGACCGGGGAGAACTAGCACAGATACGCAGTATTTT. The encoded protein is CASRPGRTSTDTQYF.

The V and J genes are TRBV19 and TRBJ2-3; perhaps D is TRBD1 or TRBD2 (7 bases each). This CDR3 contains 14 residues. Germline lookup yields CDR1 LNHDA and CDR2 SQIVND (reference sequence). The ends were cut back, 3 bases at V and 8 bases at J, with 15 bases in the middle. The CDR3 spells CASSIKGGGGTQYF. The CDR3 region has the DNA TGTGCCAGTAGTATCAAAGGGGGCGGGGGTACGCAGTATTTT.

V gene TRBV5-5 combines with J gene TRBJ2-7, with 12 positions matching TRBD2. With V trimmed by 1 base and J by 4 bases, 6 bases remained unmatched. From germline, CDR1 is SGHKS and CDR2 YYEKEE (reference sequence). The CDR3 is made up of 16 amino acids. CDR3 sequence (DNA): TGTGCCAGCAGCTTGTCCATCGGGACTAGCGGGTACGAGCAGTACTTC. The encoded protein is CASSLSIGTSGYEQYF.

This clone was picked up many times. The chain combines TRBV6-5 with TRBJ2-2; 8 bases fit TRBD2. The CDR3 is 15 residues long. Trimming cost V 5 bases and J 5 bases; bases outside gene matches: 7. Germline-derived CDR1 and CDR2 are MNHEY and SVGAGI. Here the CDR3 DNA reads TGTGCCAGCAGTGGGGGGACTAGTATGACCGGGGAGCTGTTTTTT. Residues: CASSGGTSMTGELFF.

V is TRBV5-4 and J is TRBJ2-7; 10 bases are a match to TRBD1. The CDR3 extends over 15 amino acids. V dropped 5 bases and J dropped 6; count of bases not matched to a gene: 11. Germline values: CDR1 SGHNT, CDR2 YYREEE (reference sequence). CDR3 in amino acids: CASSAWDRGSGEQYF. The CDR3 DNA follows: TGTGCCAGCAGTGCCTGGGACAGGGGATCGGGCGAGCAGTACTTC.

The rearrangement links TRBV7-6 to TRBJ2-3; D may be TRBD1 (5 bases). The V gene lost 1 base and the J gene lost 0 bases, with 11 bases spanning the gap. The V gene's germline CDR1 is SGHVS and CDR2 FNYEAQ. The CDR3 extends over 16 amino acids. For the CDR3, the DNA is TGTGCCAGCAGCTTAGGTTTAGGGGCTAGCACAGATACGCAGTATTTT. Translated: CASSLGLGASTDTQYF.

CDR3 loop: CASSYLNIASNYGYTF. DNA of the CDR3: TGTGCCAGCAGTTACTTGAATATTGCCTCTAACTATGGCTACACCTTC. The chain couples TRBV6-6 to TRBJ1-2, with D unclear. V was shortened by 1 base and J by 0 bases, with 12 bases between the two germline ends. This CDR3 comprises 16 residues. Germline V gives CDR1 MNHNY, CDR2 SVGAGI (reference sequence).

The V and J genes are TRBV20-1 and TRBJ1-4, with D hard to call. Trimming took off 0 bases at V and 9 bases at J, with 2 bases between the two ends. CDR3 length: 10 amino acids. Germline loops: CDR1 DFQATT, CDR2 SNEGSKA (reference sequence). CDR3 nucleotide sequence: TGCAGTGCTAGAGACAAAAAACTGTTTTTT. Amino acids: CSARDKKLFF.

The V gene is TRBV7-3, the J gene TRBJ1-1; tentative D call: TRBD1 (5 bases). V gave up 5 bases and J gave up 7 bases, with 17 bases separating them. There are 14 residues in the CDR3. From germline, CDR1 is SGHTA and CDR2 FQGTGA. The CDR3, as DNA: TGTGCCAGCAGCCCAGACCCCGGGGACGGTGAAGCTTTCTTT. Its protein product is CASSPDPGDGEAFF.

A remark on this clone: Additional DNA sequences in this sample encode the identical CDR3. The rearrangement joins TRBV2 to TRBJ2-7; perhaps TRBD1 as D (6 bases). The ends were cut back, 3 bases at V and 3 bases at J, with 9 bases in the middle. The CDR3 is made up of 13 amino acids. In germline, CDR1 is SNHLY, CDR2 FYNNEI. CDR3 loop: CASSEGHFYEQYF. The CDR3 coding sequence is TGTGCCAGCAGTGAGGGACATTTCTACGAGCAGTACTTC.

The rearrangement joins TRBV19 to TRBJ1-5; no clear D. Germline CDR1 reads LNHDA; CDR2 reads SQIVND (reference sequence). The CDR3 runs 13 residues. Trimming stripped 5 bases from V and 5 bases from J, with 10 bases between. In nucleotides, the CDR3 is TGTGCCAGTAGTCTTTTTAATTATCAGCCCCAGCATTTT. Protein sequence: CASSLFNYQPQHF.

The chain recombines TRBV14 with TRBJ2-3; no definite D call. Germline V lookup: CDR1 SGHDN, CDR2 FVKESK. V was cut by 0 bases and J by 2 bases, with 9 bases left in between. The CDR3 is 15 amino acids. This CDR3 reads CASSQDLGNTDTQYF. The CDR3 DNA follows: TGTGCCAGCAGCCAAGATCTGGGAAACACAGATACGCAGTATTTT. Combining the CDR3 with reference TRBV14 and TRBJ2-3 gives the whole variable domain EAGVTQFPSHSVIEKGQTVTLRCDPISGHDNLYWYRRVMGKEIKFLLHFVKESKQDESGMPNNRFLAERTGGTYSTLKVQPAELEDSGVYFCASSQDLGNTDTQYFGPGTRLTVL.

The chain is built from TRBV7-9 and TRBJ1-5; TRBD1 matches at 10 bases. Germline V gene sequence: CDR1 SEHNR, CDR2 FQNEAQ (reference sequence). This CDR3 contains 17 residues. After removal of 1 base from V and 2 bases from J, the junction contained 5 bases not matched to a gene. This CDR3 reads CASSLGTGTGGNQPQHF. CDR3 nucleotides: TGTGCCAGCAGCTTAGGCACCGGGACAGGGGGCAATCAGCCCCAGCATTTT.

The chain has TRBV19 and TRBJ1-2; possibly TRBD1 for D (6 bases). The V and J ends lost 6 bases and 7 bases respectively, with 21 bases between them. The germline CDR1 and CDR2 sequences are LNHDA and SQIVND (reference sequence). CDR3 length: 15 residues. The CDR3 DNA reads TGTGCCAGTAGAATCGGGGACACCGGAGGGTCTGGCTACACCTTC. This translates into CASRIGDTGGSGYTF. The whole variable domain, filled in from reference TRBV19 and TRBJ1-2, reads DGGITQSPKYLFRKEGQNVTLSCEQNLNHDAMYWYRQDPGQGLRLIYYSQIVNDFQKGDIAEGYSVSREKKESFPLTVTSAQKNPTAFYLCASRIGDTGGSGYTFGSGTRLTVV.

This sequence joins TRBV27 and TRBJ2-5; D perhaps matches TRBD2 (5 bases). The CDR3 runs 15 residues. The V and J ends lost 10 bases and 3 bases respectively, with 21 bases between them. Looked up from germline, CDR1 is MNHEY and CDR2 is SMNVEV (reference sequence). In nucleotides, the CDR3 is TGTGCCACCCGAACTACCACCGGGGTAAAAGAGACCCAGTACTTC. Protein sequence: CATRTTTGVKETQYF.

By share, this clone ranks as medium-sized. The V gene is TRBV10-1, the J gene TRBJ1-1, with D perhaps matching TRBD1 (6 bases). The germline V and J ends were trimmed by 4 bases and 3 bases, with 15 bases remaining between them. Per germline, CDR1 WNHNN and CDR2 SYGVQD (reference sequence). This CDR3 is 15 amino acids long. The CDR3 DNA follows: TGCGCCAGCAGTGGTCTCCGGGACAAGTACACTGAAGCTTTCTTT. As protein: CASSGLRDKYTEAFF.

This clone was counted between two and nine times. The chain has TRBV30 and TRBJ1-6; D possibly corresponds to TRBD1 (5 bases). Germline V gene data show CDR1 as GTSNPN and CDR2 as SVGIG (reference sequence). This CDR3 contains 16 residues. The V end lost 4 bases, the J end lost 1 base, and 14 bases lay between the germline ends. CDR3 amino acids: CAWKRVGGSYNSPLHF. CDR3 nucleotide sequence: TGTGCCTGGAAAAGGGTGGGGGGGTCCTATAATTCACCCCTCCACTTT.

This clone was detected only once. The CDR3 DNA follows: TGTGCCAGCAGTTACTCTCGAGCGGGAGTGAATAATGAGCAGTTCTTC. Encoded protein: CASSYSRAGVNNEQFF. V gene TRBV6-5 combines with J gene TRBJ2-1; 8 nucleotides match TRBD2. Germline V gene data show CDR1 as MNHEY and CDR2 as SVGAGI. The junction had 8 bases not matched to a gene; V was cut back by 0 bases and J by 7 bases. CDR3 length: 16 residues.

This chain uses TRBV2 with TRBJ1-2, with a possible D match to TRBD1 (5 bases). V was trimmed by 5 bases and J by 2 bases, leaving 9 bases between them. This CDR3 has 13 amino acids. Germline CDR1 reads SNHLY; CDR2 reads FYNNEI. For the CDR3, the DNA is TGTGCCAGCAGTCGTGACAGCAACTATGGCTACACCTTC. The encoded protein is CASSRDSNYGYTF. The whole variable domain, remainder taken from reference TRBV2 and TRBJ1-2, is EPEVTQTPSHQVTQMGQEVILRCVPISNHLYFYWYRQILGQKVEFLVSFYNNEISEKSEIFDDQFSVERPDGSNFTLKIRSTKLEDSAMYFCASSRDSNYGYTFGSGTRLTVV.

J is TRBJ2-3 and V is TRBV6-1; perhaps D is TRBD1 or TRBD2 (6 bases each). The CDR3 runs to 13 residues. Germline CDR1 reads MNHNS; CDR2 reads SASEGT. Trimming removed 7 bases at V and 4 bases at J, with 12 bases between. The CDR3 spells CASTKRGADTQYF. For the CDR3, the DNA is TGTGCCAGCACAAAAAGGGGGGCAGATACGCAGTATTTT.

The chain uses TRBV21-1 and TRBJ1-3; the listed D gene, TRBD1, was not tested against the DNA. TRBV21-1 is labeled a pseudogene. The CDR3 extends over 16 amino acids. The CDR3 DNA sequence: TGTGCCAGCAGCAAAGGGGTCAGGGGGCATGGAAACACCATATATTTT. This translates into CASSKGVRGHGNTIYF.

J is TRBJ2-1 and V is TRBV7-7, with unresolved D. Germline CDR1 and CDR2: SSHAT and FNYEAQ (reference sequence). The length of the CDR3 is 14 residues. V gave up 2 bases and J gave up 5 bases, with 10 bases separating them. This CDR3 reads CASSLNLADNEQFF. In DNA form, the CDR3 reads TGTGCCAGCAGCTTAAACCTTGCGGACAATGAGCAGTTCTTC.